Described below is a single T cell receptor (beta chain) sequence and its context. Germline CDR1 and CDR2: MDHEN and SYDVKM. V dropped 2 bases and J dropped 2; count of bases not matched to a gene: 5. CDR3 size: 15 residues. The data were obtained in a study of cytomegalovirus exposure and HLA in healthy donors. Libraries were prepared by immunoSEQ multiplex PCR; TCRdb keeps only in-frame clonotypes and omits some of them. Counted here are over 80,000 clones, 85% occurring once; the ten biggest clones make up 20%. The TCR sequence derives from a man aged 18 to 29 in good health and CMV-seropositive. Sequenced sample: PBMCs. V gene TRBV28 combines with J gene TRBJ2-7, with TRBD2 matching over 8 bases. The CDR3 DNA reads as TGTGCCAGCAGTTTAGGGGTAGCGGGGCCCTACGAGCAGTACGTC. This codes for CASSLGVAGPYEQYV.